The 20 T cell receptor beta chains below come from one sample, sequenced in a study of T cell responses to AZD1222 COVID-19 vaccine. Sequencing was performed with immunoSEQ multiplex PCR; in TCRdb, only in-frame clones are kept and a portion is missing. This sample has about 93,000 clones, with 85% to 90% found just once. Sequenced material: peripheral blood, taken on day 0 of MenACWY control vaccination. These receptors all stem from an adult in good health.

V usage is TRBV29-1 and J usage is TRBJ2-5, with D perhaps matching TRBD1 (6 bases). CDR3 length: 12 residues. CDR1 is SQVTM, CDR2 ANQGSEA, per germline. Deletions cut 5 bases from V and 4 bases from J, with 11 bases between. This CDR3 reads CSVQGLGETQYF. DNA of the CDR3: TGCAGCGTTCAGGGGTTGGGAGAGACCCAGTACTTC. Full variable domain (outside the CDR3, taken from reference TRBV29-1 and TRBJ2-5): SAVISQKPSRDICQRGTSLTIQCQVDSQVTMMFWYRQQPGQSLTLIATANQGSEATYESGFVIDKFPISRPNLTFSTLTVSNMSPEDSSIYLCSVQGLGETQYFGPGTRLLVL.

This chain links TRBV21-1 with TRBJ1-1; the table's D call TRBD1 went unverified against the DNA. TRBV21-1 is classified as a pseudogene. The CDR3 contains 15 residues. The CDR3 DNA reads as TGTGCCAGCAGCCGGGACAGGGGGCTTGGCACTGAAGCTTTCTTT. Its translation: CASSRDRGLGTEAFF.

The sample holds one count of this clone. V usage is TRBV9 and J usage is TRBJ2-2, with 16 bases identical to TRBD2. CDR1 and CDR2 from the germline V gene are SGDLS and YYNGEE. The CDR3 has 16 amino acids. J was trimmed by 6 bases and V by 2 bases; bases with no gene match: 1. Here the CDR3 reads CASSVGTSGGAGELFF. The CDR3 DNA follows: TGTGCCAGCAGCGTCGGGACTAGCGGGGGGGCCGGGGAGCTGTTTTTT.

The CDR3 loop reads CASSQEGTGWMNTEAFF. In nucleotides, the CDR3 is TGTGCCAGCAGCCAAGAGGGGACAGGGTGGATGAACACTGAAGCTTTCTTT. This chain links TRBV3-1 (or the pseudogene TRBV3-2) with TRBJ1-1, with TRBD1 identical over 9 bases. Germline CDR1 reads LGHDT; CDR2 reads YNNKEL (reference sequence). Trimming at V came to 0 bases and at J to 0 bases, leaving 5 bases not matched to a gene. This CDR3 spans 17 amino acids.

CDR3 sequence (DNA): TGCGCCAGCAGCCAGGATCCGGGTAGCAACACTGAAGCTTTCTTT. It is translated as CASSQDPGSNTEAFF. V and J are TRBV5-1 and TRBJ1-1; D unclear. V lost 4 bases, J lost 2 bases, and 15 bases lay in between. The CDR3 spans 15 residues. Germline lookup yields CDR1 SGHRS and CDR2 YFSETQ.

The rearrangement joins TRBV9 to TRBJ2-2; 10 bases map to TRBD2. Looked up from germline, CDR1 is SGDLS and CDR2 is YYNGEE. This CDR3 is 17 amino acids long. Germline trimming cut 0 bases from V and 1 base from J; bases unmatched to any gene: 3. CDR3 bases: TGTGCCAGCAGCGTAGGGCCTAGCGGGGGGAACACCGGGGAGCTGTTTTTT. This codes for CASSVGPSGGNTGELFF.

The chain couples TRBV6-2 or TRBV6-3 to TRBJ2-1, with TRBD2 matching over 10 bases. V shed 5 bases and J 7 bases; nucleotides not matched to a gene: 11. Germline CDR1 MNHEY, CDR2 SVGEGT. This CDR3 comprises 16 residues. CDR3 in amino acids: CASSRQTSGHGNEQFF. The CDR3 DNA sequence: TGTGCCAGCAGTCGTCAGACTAGCGGGCACGGTAATGAGCAGTTCTTC.

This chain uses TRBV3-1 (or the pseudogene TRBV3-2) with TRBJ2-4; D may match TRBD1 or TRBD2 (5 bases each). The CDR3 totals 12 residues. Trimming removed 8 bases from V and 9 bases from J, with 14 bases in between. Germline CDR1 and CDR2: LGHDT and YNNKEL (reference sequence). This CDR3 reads CASSTAGSIQYF. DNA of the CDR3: TGTGCCAGCTCGACAGCAGGGAGCATTCAGTACTTC.

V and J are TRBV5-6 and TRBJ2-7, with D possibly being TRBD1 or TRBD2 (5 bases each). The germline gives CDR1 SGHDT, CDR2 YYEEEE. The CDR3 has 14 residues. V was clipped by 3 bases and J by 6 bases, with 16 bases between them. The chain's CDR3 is CASSSRGPRGEQYF. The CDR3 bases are TGTGCCAGCAGCTCCCGGGGCCCAAGGGGCGAGCAGTACTTC.

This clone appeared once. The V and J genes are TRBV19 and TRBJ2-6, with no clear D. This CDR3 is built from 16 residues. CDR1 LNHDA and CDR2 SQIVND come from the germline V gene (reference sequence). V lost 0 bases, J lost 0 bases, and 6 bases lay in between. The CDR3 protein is CASSIDRDSGANVLTF. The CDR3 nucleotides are TGTGCCAGTAGTATAGATCGAGACTCTGGGGCCAACGTCCTGACTTTC.

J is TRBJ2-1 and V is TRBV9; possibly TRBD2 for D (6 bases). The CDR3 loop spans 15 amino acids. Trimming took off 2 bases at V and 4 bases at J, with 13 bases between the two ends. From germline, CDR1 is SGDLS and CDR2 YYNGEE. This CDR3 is CASSVAGLAYNEQFF. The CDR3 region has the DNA TGTGCCAGCAGCGTTGCGGGGTTGGCTTACAATGAGCAGTTCTTC.

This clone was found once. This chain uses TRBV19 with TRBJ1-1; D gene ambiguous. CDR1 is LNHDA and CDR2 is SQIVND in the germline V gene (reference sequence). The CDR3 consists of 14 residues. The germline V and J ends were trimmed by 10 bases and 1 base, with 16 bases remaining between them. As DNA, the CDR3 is TGTGCCACCTCTCCTGGACCTTCGAACACTGAAGCTTTCTTT. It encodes CATSPGPSNTEAFF.

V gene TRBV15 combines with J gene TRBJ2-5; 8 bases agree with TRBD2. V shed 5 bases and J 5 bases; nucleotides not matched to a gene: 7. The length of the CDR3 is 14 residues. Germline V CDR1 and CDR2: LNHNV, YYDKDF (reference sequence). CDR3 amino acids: CATSPRGGRETQYF. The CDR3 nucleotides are TGTGCCACCAGCCCGCGCGGGGGGCGTGAGACCCAGTACTTC. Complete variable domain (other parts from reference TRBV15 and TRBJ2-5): DAMVIQNPRYQVTQFGKPVTLSCSQTLNHNVMYWYQQKSSQAPKLLFHYYDKDFNNEADTPDNFQSRRPNTSFCFLDIRSPGLGDTAMYLCATSPRGGRETQYFGPGTRLLVL.

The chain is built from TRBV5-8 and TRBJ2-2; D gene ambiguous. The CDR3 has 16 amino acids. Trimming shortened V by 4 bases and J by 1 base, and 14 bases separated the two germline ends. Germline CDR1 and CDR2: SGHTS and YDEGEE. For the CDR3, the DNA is TGTGCCAGCAGCCCTAAACCCCCAAAGAACACCGGGGAGCTGTTTTTT. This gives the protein CASSPKPPKNTGELFF.

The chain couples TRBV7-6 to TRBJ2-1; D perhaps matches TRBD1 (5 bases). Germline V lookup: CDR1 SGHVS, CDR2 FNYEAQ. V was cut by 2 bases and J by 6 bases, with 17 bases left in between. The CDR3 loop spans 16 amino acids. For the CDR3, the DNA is TGTGCCAGCAGCTTATGGGGCGGTGGTCAACTCAATGAGCAGTTCTTC. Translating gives CASSLWGGGQLNEQFF.

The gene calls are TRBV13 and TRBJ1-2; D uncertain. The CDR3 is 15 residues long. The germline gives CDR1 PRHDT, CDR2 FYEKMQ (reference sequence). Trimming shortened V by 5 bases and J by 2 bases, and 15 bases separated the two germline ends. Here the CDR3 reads CASSQSTAPNYGYTF. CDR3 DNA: TGTGCCAGCAGCCAATCTACAGCGCCCAACTATGGCTACACCTTC.

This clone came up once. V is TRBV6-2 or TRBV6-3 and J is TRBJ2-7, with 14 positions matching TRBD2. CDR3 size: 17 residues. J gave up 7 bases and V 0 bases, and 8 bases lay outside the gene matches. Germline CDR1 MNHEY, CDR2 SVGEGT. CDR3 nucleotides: TGTGCCAGCAGTTACTCGCGGACTAGCGGGGGGCGCTTGGAGCAGTACTTC. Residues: CASSYSRTSGGRLEQYF.

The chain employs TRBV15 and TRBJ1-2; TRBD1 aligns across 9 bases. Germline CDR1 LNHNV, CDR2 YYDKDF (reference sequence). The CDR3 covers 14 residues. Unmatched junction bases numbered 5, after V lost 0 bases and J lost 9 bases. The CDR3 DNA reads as TGTGCCACCAGCAGAGATCGGGACAGGGTGCGCTACACCTTC. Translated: CATSRDRDRVRYTF.

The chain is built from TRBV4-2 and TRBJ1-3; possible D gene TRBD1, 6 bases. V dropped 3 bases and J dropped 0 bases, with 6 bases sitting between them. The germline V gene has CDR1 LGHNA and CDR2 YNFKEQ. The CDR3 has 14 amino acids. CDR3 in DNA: TGTGCCAGCAGCCAGGGACACTCTGGAAACACCATATATTTT. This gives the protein CASSQGHSGNTIYF.

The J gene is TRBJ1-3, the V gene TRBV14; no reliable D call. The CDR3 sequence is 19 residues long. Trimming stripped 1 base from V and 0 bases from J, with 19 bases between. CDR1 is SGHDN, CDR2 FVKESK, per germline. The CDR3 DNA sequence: TGTGCCAGCAGCCAAGTTTACGGAAAGGATCAGGTCTCTGGAAACACCATATATTTT. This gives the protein CASSQVYGKDQVSGNTIYF.